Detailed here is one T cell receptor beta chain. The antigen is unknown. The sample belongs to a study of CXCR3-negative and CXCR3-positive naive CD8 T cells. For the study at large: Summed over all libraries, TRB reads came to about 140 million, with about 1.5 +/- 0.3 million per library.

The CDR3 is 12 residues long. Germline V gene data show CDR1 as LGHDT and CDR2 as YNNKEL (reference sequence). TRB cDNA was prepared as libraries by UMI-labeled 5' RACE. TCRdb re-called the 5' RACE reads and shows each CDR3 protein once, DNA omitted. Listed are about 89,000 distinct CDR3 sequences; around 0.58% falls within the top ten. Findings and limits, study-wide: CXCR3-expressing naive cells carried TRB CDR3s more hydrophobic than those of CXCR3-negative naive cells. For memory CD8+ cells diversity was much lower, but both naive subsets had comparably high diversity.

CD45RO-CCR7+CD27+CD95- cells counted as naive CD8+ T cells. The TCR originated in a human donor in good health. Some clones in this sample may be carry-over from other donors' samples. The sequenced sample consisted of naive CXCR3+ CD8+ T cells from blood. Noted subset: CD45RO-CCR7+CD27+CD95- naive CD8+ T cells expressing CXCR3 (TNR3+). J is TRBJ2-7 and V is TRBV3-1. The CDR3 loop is CASSQGIREQYF.